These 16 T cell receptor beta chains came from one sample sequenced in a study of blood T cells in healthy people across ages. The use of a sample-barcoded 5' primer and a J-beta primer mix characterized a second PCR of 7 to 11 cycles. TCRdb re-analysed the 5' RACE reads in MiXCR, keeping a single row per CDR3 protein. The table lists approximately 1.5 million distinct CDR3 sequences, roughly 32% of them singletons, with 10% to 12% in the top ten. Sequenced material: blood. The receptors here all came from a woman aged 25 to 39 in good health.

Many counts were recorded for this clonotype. Here the CDR3 reads CAISESSGGGSYNEQFF. The DNA for the CDR3 is TGTGCCATCAGTGAGTCTAGCGGGGGCGGCTCCTACAATGAGCAGTTCTTC. The V call is TRBV10-3, the J call TRBJ2-1; 9 nucleotides line up with TRBD2. This CDR3 region has 17 residues. The junction had 3 bases not matched to a gene; V was cut back by 0 bases and J by 0 bases. Germline CDR1 ENHRY, CDR2 SYGVKD.

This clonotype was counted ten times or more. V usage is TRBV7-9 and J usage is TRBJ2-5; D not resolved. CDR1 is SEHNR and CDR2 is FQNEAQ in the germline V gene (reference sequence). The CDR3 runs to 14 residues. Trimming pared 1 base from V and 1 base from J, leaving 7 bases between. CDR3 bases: TGTGCCAGCAGCTTAGTGGACGGCCAAGAGACCCAGTACTTC. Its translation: CASSLVDGQETQYF.

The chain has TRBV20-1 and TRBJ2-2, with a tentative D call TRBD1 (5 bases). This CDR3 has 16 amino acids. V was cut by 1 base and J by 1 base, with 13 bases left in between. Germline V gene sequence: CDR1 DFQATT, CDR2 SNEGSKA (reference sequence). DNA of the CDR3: TGCAGTGCTAGAGCGTCGACAGAAAGGAACACCGGGGAGCTGTTTTTT. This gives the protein CSARASTERNTGELFF.

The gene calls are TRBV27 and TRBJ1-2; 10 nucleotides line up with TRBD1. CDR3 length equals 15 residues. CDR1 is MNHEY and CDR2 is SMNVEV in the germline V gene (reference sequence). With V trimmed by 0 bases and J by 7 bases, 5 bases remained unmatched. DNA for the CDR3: TGTGCCAGCAGTTTATCCCGACAGGGGGCTTCTGGCTACACCTTC. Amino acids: CASSLSRQGASGYTF.

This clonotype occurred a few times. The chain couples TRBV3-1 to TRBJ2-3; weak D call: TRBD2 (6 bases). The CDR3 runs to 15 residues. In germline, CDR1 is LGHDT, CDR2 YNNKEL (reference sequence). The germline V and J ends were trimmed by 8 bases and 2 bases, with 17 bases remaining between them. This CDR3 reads CASAWRGDPTDTQYF. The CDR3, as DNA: TGTGCCAGCGCCTGGAGGGGCGACCCCACAGATACGCAGTATTTT.

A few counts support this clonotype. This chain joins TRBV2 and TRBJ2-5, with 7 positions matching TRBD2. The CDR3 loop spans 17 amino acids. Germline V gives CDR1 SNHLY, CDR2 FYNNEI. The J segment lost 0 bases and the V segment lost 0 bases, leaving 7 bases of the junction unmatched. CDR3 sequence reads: CASSEARSGAYQETQYF. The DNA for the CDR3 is TGTGCCAGCAGTGAAGCGCGGAGCGGGGCCTACCAAGAGACCCAGTACTTC.

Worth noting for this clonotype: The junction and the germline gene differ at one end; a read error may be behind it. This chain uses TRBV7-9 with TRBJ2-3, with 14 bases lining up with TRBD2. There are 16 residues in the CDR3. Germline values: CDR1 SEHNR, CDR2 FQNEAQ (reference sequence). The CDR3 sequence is CANSIGTSGRVDTQYF. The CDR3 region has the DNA TGTGCCAACAGCATCGGGACTAGCGGGAGAGTGGATACGCAGTATTTT. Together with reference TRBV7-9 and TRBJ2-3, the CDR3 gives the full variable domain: DTGVSQNPRHKITKRGQNVTFRCDPISEHNRLYWYRQTLGQGPEFLTYFQNEAQLEKSRLLSDRFSAERPKGSFSTLEIQRTEQGDSAMYLCANSIGTSGRVDTQYFGPGTRLTVL.

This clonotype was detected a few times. CDR3 residues: CSARDLRGESGYTF. Here the CDR3 DNA reads TGCAGTGCTAGAGATCTTCGTGGTGAGAGTGGCTACACCTTC. The chain combines TRBV20-1 with TRBJ1-2, with D hard to call. The CDR3 sequence is 14 residues long. The germline gives CDR1 DFQATT, CDR2 SNEGSKA (reference sequence). The V gene lost 0 bases and the J gene lost 7 bases, with 15 bases spanning the gap.

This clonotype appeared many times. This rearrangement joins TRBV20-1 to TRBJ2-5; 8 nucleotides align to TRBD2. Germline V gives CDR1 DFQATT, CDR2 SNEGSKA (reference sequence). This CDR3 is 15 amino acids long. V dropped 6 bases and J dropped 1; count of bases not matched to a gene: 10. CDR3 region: CSAPARLALQETQYF. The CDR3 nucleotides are TGCAGTGCCCCTGCAAGACTAGCGCTCCAAGAGACCCAGTACTTC.

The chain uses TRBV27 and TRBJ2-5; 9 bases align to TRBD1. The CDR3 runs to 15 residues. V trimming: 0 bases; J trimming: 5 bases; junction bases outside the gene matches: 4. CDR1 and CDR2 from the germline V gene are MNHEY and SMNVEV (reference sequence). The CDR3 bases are TGTGCCAGCAGTTTATCGGGACAGGGATACGAGACCCAGTACTTC. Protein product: CASSLSGQGYETQYF.

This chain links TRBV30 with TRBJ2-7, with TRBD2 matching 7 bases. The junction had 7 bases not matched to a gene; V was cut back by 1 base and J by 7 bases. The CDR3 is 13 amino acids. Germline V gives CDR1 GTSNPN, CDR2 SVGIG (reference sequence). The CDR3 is CAWSAQRGTEQYF. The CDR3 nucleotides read TGTGCCTGGAGTGCCCAGCGGGGCACTGAGCAGTACTTC. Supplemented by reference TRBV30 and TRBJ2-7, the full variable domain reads SQTIHQWPATLVQPVGSPLSLECTVEGTSNPNLYWYRQAAGRGLQLLFYSVGIGQISSEVPQNLSASRPQDRQFILSSKKLLLSDSGFYLCAWSAQRGTEQYFGPGTRLTVT.

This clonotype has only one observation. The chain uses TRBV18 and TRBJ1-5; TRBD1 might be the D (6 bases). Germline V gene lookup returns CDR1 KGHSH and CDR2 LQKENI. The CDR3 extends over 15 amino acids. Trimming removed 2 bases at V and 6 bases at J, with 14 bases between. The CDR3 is CASSPIPRGSQPQHF. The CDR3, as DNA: TGTGCCAGCTCACCAATCCCCAGGGGCAGTCAGCCCCAGCATTTT.

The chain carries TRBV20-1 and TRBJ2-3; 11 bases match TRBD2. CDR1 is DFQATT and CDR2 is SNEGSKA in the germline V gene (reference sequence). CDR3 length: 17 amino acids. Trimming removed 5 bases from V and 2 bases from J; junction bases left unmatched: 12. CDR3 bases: TGCAGTGCTCAACTAGGGGCTAGCGGGGGGCACACAGATACGCAGTATTTT. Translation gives CSAQLGASGGHTDTQYF.

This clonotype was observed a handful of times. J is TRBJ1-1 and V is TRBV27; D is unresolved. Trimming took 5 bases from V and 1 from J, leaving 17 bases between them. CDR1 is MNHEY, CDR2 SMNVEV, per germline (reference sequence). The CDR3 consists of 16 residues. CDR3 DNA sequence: TGTGCCAGCAGTATCAAGTTAAACCTGGGGAACACTGAAGCTTTCTTT. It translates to CASSIKLNLGNTEAFF.

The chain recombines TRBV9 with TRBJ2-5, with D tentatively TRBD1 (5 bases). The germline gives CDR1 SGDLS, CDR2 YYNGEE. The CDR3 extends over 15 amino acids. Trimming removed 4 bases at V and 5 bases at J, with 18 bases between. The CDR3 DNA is TGTGCCAGCAGCTCCGCGTCAGGGTCTCGGGAGACCCAGTACTTC. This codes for CASSSASGSRETQYF.

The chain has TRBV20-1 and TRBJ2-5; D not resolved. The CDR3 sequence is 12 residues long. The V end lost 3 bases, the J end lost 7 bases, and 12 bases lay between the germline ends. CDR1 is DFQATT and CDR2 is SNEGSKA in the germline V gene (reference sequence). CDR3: CSARTHRRTQYF. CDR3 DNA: TGCAGTGCTAGGACCCATAGGAGGACCCAGTACTTC.